This entry is about one T cell receptor (beta chain). The sample comes from a study of blood T cell repertoires in COVID-19. This table comes from immunoSEQ multiplex PCR, and its TCRdb copy is limited to in-frame clones, with some not included. The sample carries 200,000 to 250,000 clones, 65% to 85% recorded once. Trimming cost V 3 bases and J 10 bases, with 13 bases left between them. The germline V gene encodes CDR1 LGHDT and CDR2 YNNKEL (reference sequence). This CDR3 comprises 12 residues. The chain joins TRBV3-1 (or the pseudogene TRBV3-2) to TRBJ2-7; maybe TRBD1 (6 bases). The source material was PBMCs or T cells enriched from blood (not recorded which). The source is a woman aged 55-69 years who had recovered from COVID-19. CDR3 in DNA: TGTGCCAGCAGCCAGAATCAGGGGATTCAGTACTTC. Translated, it gives CASSQNQGIQYF.